The 4 T cell receptor beta chains below come from one sample, sequenced in a study of blood T cell repertoires in COVID-19. Generated by immunoSEQ multiplex PCR, the TCRdb table keeps only in-frame clones and is missing some. The sample yields approximately 75,000 clones, about 88% seen once. The sample was peripheral blood. Every receptor here comes from a man aged 80 or over with COVID-19, enrolled during active disease.

The chain uses TRBV15 and TRBJ1-2, with 8 bases lining up with TRBD1. The junction had 10 bases not matched to a gene; V was cut back by 5 bases and J by 2 bases. Germline CDR1 reads LNHNV; CDR2 reads YYDKDF (reference sequence). CDR3 size: 16 residues. CDR3 sequence: CATSGSRTGRNYGYTF. In DNA form, the CDR3 reads TGTGCCACCAGCGGTTCTAGGACAGGGAGGAACTATGGCTACACCTTC. The full variable domain, completed using reference TRBV15 and TRBJ1-2, is DAMVIQNPRYQVTQFGKPVTLSCSQTLNHNVMYWYQQKSSQAPKLLFHYYDKDFNNEADTPDNFQSRRPNTSFCFLDIRSPGLGDTAMYLCATSGSRTGRNYGYTFGSGTRLTVV.

The chain recombines TRBV18 with TRBJ2-4; tentative D call: TRBD1 (5 bases). Trimming took 0 bases from V and 8 from J, leaving 11 bases between them. The CDR3 contains 14 residues. Per the germline V gene, CDR1 is KGHSH and CDR2 is LQKENI. The CDR3 DNA reads as TGTGCCAGCTCACCACCTGGGGCGAGGTACATTCAGTACTTC. It specifies CASSPPGARYIQYF.

This sequence joins TRBV28 and TRBJ1-4, with D hard to call. The CDR3 loop spans 15 amino acids. The germline V gene has CDR1 MDHEN and CDR2 SYDVKM. Deletions cut 6 bases from V and 0 bases from J, with 11 bases between. The CDR3 reads CASRYTAPTNEKLFF. The DNA of the CDR3 is TGTGCCAGCAGATACACAGCTCCAACTAATGAAAAACTGTTTTTT.

V is TRBV20-1 and J is TRBJ1-5, with D unresolved. Germline loops: CDR1 DFQATT, CDR2 SNEGSKA (reference sequence). V gave up 3 bases and J gave up 1 base, with 10 bases separating them. The CDR3 consists of 14 residues. In DNA form, the CDR3 reads TGCAGTGCTAGTGAACTCATGAGCAATCAGCCCCAGCATTTT. It yields the protein CSASELMSNQPQHF.